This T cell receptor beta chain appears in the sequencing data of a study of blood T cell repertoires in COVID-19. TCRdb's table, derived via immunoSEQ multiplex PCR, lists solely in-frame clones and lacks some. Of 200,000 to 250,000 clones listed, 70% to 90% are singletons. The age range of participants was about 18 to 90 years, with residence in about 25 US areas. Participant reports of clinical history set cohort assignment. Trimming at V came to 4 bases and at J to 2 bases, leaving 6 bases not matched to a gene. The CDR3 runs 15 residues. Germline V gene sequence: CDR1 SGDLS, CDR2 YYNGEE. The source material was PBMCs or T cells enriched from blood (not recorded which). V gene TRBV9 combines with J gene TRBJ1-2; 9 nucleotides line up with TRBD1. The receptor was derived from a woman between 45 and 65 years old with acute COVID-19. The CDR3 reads CASSISGTGNYGYTF. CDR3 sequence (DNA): TGTGCCAGCAGCATCTCCGGGACAGGGAACTATGGCTACACCTTC.